These 25 T cell receptor beta chains originate from one sample sequenced in a study of a mutant IDH1 vaccine in newly diagnosed glioma. These TCRs are of unknown antigen specificity. Generated by immunoSEQ multiplex PCR, the TCRdb table keeps only in-frame clones and is missing some. The data show tens of thousands of clones, about 76% seen once. The time point is: week 35, safety follow-up. The content of each vaccine dose was 300 ug of mutant IDH1 20-mer peptide, and topical imiquimod accompanied it. The specimen was PBMCs, collected from a glioma patient whose treatment included an IDH1 peptide vaccine. These receptors all come from a man aged 50-60 years with glioma.

The chain employs TRBV15 and TRBJ2-7; 9 bases fit TRBD2. CDR3 length: 15 residues. Trimming removed 5 bases from V and 6 bases from J; junction bases left unmatched: 11. Germline CDR1 reads LNHNV; CDR2 reads YYDKDF (reference sequence). The CDR3 DNA reads as TGTGCCACCAGCCTACGGGAGGGACTAGCTGCCGAGCAGTACTTC. Protein product: CATSLREGLAAEQYF.

The chain is built from TRBV14 and TRBJ1-2; D not certain. The CDR3 runs 15 residues. CDR1 is SGHDN, CDR2 FVKESK, per germline. V was pared by 7 bases and J by 0 bases, with 15 bases between. CDR3 residues: CASKERPGANYGYTF. For the CDR3, the DNA is TGTGCCAGCAAAGAAAGGCCGGGCGCTAACTATGGCTACACCTTC.

This chain uses TRBV6-6 with TRBJ1-1, with D unclear. This CDR3 has 13 amino acids. V lost 6 bases and J lost 1, with 9 bases in between. Germline V CDR1 and CDR2: MNHNY, SVGAGI (reference sequence). CDR3 bases: TGTGCCAGCAGCTCCCCTCAGAACACTGAAGCTTTCTTT. It codes for CASSSPQNTEAFF.

The gene calls are TRBV28 and TRBJ1-3; D unclear. The V end lost 8 bases, the J end lost 0 bases, and 14 bases lay between the germline ends. The CDR3 spans 15 residues. CDR1 MDHEN and CDR2 SYDVKM come from the germline V gene. The CDR3 here is CASSGRVRSGNTIYF. DNA for the CDR3: TGTGCCAGCTCAGGAAGGGTCCGCTCTGGAAACACCATATATTTT.

The chain is built from TRBV11-1 and TRBJ1-1; D is possibly TRBD1 (5 bases). Trimming removed 1 base from V and 6 bases from J, with 15 bases in between. Looked up from germline, CDR1 is SGHAT and CDR2 is FQDESV (reference sequence). This CDR3 is built from 15 residues. In DNA form, the CDR3 reads TGTGCCAGCAGCTTAGTCGGGGGGGGTTCCCCTGAAGCTTTCTTT. This translates into CASSLVGGGSPEAFF. The full variable domain, its missing parts supplied by reference TRBV11-1 and TRBJ1-1, is EAEVAQSPRYKITEKSQAVAFWCDPISGHATLYWYRQILGQGPELLVQFQDESVVDDSQLPKDRFSAERLKGVDSTLKIQPAELGDSAMYLCASSLVGGGSPEAFFGQGTRLTVV.

The V call is TRBV20-1, the J call TRBJ2-7; D is ambiguous. V was shortened by 5 bases and J by 3 bases, with 5 bases between the two germline ends. Germline CDR1 reads DFQATT; CDR2 reads SNEGSKA (reference sequence). The CDR3 totals 10 residues. CDR3 residues: CSALHYEQYF. The CDR3 DNA is TGCAGTGCTCTTCACTACGAGCAGTACTTC.

The chain employs TRBV6-6 and TRBJ2-7; D gene unclear. This CDR3 is 13 amino acids long. CDR1 and CDR2 from the germline V gene are MNHNY and SVGAGI (reference sequence). V shed 2 bases and J shed 2 bases, with 7 bases lying between them. The CDR3 DNA follows: TGTGCCAGCAGTTACGGGTCTACCTACGAGCAGTACTTC. Its translation is CASSYGSTYEQYF.

The chain joins TRBV18 to TRBJ1-5; 10 bases fit TRBD1. V was pared by 3 bases and J by 6 bases, with 5 bases of the junction left unmatched. The CDR3 runs 15 residues. Looked up from germline, CDR1 is KGHSH and CDR2 is LQKENI. CDR3 loop: CASSPGQGNGQPQHF. The CDR3 bases are TGTGCCAGCTCACCGGGACAGGGGAATGGTCAGCCCCAGCATTTT.

V is TRBV5-6 and J is TRBJ2-7; no reliable D call. Germline loops: CDR1 SGHDT, CDR2 YYEEEE. V shed 0 bases and J shed 1 base, with 11 bases lying between them. The CDR3 totals 15 residues. CDR3 in amino acids: CASSLVRTRSYEQYF. For the CDR3, the DNA is TGTGCCAGCAGCTTGGTCAGGACCCGATCCTACGAGCAGTACTTC. The full variable domain, rest sourced from reference TRBV5-6 and TRBJ2-7, is DAGVTQSPTHLIKTRGQQVTLRCSPKSGHDTVSWYQQALGQGPQFIFQYYEEEERQRGNFPDRFSGHQFPNYSSELNVNALLLGDSALYLCASSLVRTRSYEQYFGPGTRLTVT.

This chain connects TRBV7-2 to TRBJ2-5, with no clear D. Germline assignment: CDR1 SGHTA and CDR2 FQGNSA. V was pared by 6 bases and J by 5 bases, with 13 bases between. The CDR3 has 13 amino acids. DNA for the CDR3: TGTGCCAGCAGTCCCGGAGTACGGGAGACCCAGTACTTC. This encodes CASSPGVRETQYF.

The genes are TRBV7-9 and TRBJ1-1; D is uncertain. The CDR3 contains 12 residues. V shed 5 bases and J shed 7 bases, with 11 bases lying between them. Germline V gene sequence: CDR1 SEHNR, CDR2 FQNEAQ (reference sequence). CDR3: CASSPLTGEAFF. CDR3 in DNA: TGTGCCAGCAGCCCCTTGACCGGTGAAGCTTTCTTT.

The genes are TRBV6-6 and TRBJ2-7; 8 nucleotides line up with TRBD1. CDR1 and CDR2 (germline): MNHNY, SVGAGI (reference sequence). J gave up 3 bases and V 5 bases, and 6 bases lay outside the gene matches. The CDR3 loop spans 14 amino acids. CDR3 bases: TGTGCCAGCAGTCGGCCGGGACAGGTCTACGAGCAGTACTTC. Protein product: CASSRPGQVYEQYF.

This clone was seen a handful of times. The chain uses TRBV14 and TRBJ1-1; D gene unclear. Germline values: CDR1 SGHDN, CDR2 FVKESK. V was cut by 3 bases and J by 7 bases, with 12 bases left in between. The CDR3 has 13 amino acids. This CDR3 is CASSQFIRGEAFF. The DNA of the CDR3 is TGTGCCAGCAGCCAGTTTATCCGGGGTGAAGCTTTCTTT.

The gene calls are TRBV4-1 and TRBJ2-1; 8 bases are shared with TRBD1. V dropped 4 bases and J dropped 7; count of bases not matched to a gene: 15. Germline CDR1 MGHRA, CDR2 YSYEKL. This CDR3 is 17 amino acids long. CDR3 residues: CASSRGNEQGVGNEQFF. CDR3 DNA: TGCGCCAGCAGCCGAGGGAATGAACAGGGGGTAGGGAATGAGCAGTTCTTC.

This chain links TRBV5-7 with TRBJ2-5; no clear D gene. TRBV5-7 is an open reading frame whose function is uncertain. The length of the CDR3 is 14 residues. V lost 0 bases and J lost 1, with 7 bases in between. DNA for the CDR3: TGTGCCAGCAGCTTGGCTCCACCCCAAGAGACCCAGTACTTC. Translated, it gives CASSLAPPQETQYF.

V and J are TRBV7-2 and TRBJ1-1, with 7 positions matching TRBD1. Germline V gene data show CDR1 as SGHTA and CDR2 as FQGNSA. The V and J ends lost 2 bases and 4 bases, in that order; junction bases with no gene match: 7. This CDR3 has 15 residues. Here the CDR3 DNA reads TGTGCCAGCAGCTTACAGGGGGTGTATGGCACTGAAGCTTTCTTT. It encodes CASSLQGVYGTEAFF.

The V and J genes are TRBV6-1 and TRBJ1-4; tentatively, D is TRBD1 (5 bases). The V end lost 4 bases, the J end lost 8 bases, and 11 bases lay between the germline ends. The germline V gene encodes CDR1 MNHNS and CDR2 SASEGT. The CDR3 consists of 13 residues. This chain's CDR3 is CASSARGGEKLFF. In DNA, the CDR3 is TGTGCCAGCAGTGCCCGGGGGGGGGAAAAACTGTTTTTT.

This clone was seen just once. The chain joins TRBV2 to TRBJ2-7; weak D call: TRBD1 (6 bases). Trimming removed 6 bases from V and 2 bases from J, with 11 bases in between. The CDR3 loop spans 13 amino acids. Looked up from germline, CDR1 is SNHLY and CDR2 is FYNNEI. CDR3 sequence: CASRAQGPYEQYF. The DNA of the CDR3 is TGTGCCAGCAGGGCTCAGGGGCCCTACGAGCAGTACTTC.

V is TRBV9 and J is TRBJ1-6; tentatively, D is TRBD1 (5 bases). The germline gives CDR1 SGDLS, CDR2 YYNGEE. Trimming left V 3 bases short and J 7 bases short, with 11 bases between. The CDR3 contains 14 residues. The DNA of the CDR3 is TGTGCCAGCAGCGCAGGGTATAGGAATTCACCCCTCCACTTT. It translates to CASSAGYRNSPLHF.

J is TRBJ1-1 and V is TRBV10-3; maybe TRBD1 (5 bases). Per germline, CDR1 ENHRY and CDR2 SYGVKD. The CDR3 spans 12 residues. Trimming took 6 bases from V and 5 from J, leaving 10 bases between them. CDR3 loop: CAISSSGTEAFF. The CDR3 DNA reads as TGTGCCATCAGCTCATCAGGGACTGAAGCTTTCTTT.

The rearrangement joins TRBV6-5 to TRBJ2-7, with 7 bases identical to TRBD1. This CDR3 comprises 15 residues. Germline V gives CDR1 MNHEY, CDR2 SVGAGI. With 6 bases clipped from V and 5 bases from J, the junction kept 13 bases outside the gene matches. The CDR3 DNA is TGTGCCAGCAGACCACCCGGCCGGGACAGCAACGAGCAGTACTTC. This sequence encodes CASRPPGRDSNEQYF.

The chain carries TRBV5-1 and TRBJ2-1, with 9 positions matching TRBD1. The germline V gene encodes CDR1 SGHRS and CDR2 YFSETQ. With V trimmed by 2 bases and J by 0 bases, 9 bases remained unmatched. The CDR3 runs to 18 residues. The CDR3 sequence: CASSLGRGTGFSYNEQFF. The CDR3 DNA follows: TGCGCCAGCAGCTTAGGACGCGGGACAGGGTTCTCCTACAATGAGCAGTTCTTC. Full variable domain (outside the CDR3, taken from reference TRBV5-1 and TRBJ2-1): KAGVTQTPRYLIKTRGQQVTLSCSPISGHRSVSWYQQTPGQGLQFLFEYFSETQRNKGNFPGRFSGRQFSNSRSEMNVSTLELGDSALYLCASSLGRGTGFSYNEQFFGPGTRLTVL.

This clone turned up a few times. The V gene is TRBV11-2, the J gene TRBJ2-2; TRBD1 is a possible D gene (5 bases). Germline lookup yields CDR1 SGHAT and CDR2 FQNNGV. The CDR3 extends over 15 amino acids. V was shortened by 5 bases and J by 0 bases, with 10 bases between the two germline ends. This CDR3 reads CASSKQVTNTGELFF. The CDR3 nucleotides are TGTGCCAGCAGCAAACAGGTCACGAACACCGGGGAGCTGTTTTTT.

The chain recombines TRBV19 with TRBJ2-5, with D perhaps matching TRBD1 (5 bases). V was trimmed by 8 bases and J by 4 bases, leaving 20 bases between them. The CDR3 is made up of 15 amino acids. Germline-derived CDR1 and CDR2 are LNHDA and SQIVND (reference sequence). Here the CDR3 DNA reads TGTGCCAGTGGACAAGGTGGGGTAACGGGAGAGACCCAGTACTTC. This translates into CASGQGGVTGETQYF. Full variable domain (remainder filled in from reference TRBV19 and TRBJ2-5): DGGITQSPKYLFRKEGQNVTLSCEQNLNHDAMYWYRQDPGQGLRLIYYSQIVNDFQKGDIAEGYSVSREKKESFPLTVTSAQKNPTAFYLCASGQGGVTGETQYFGPGTRLLVL.

V gene TRBV7-9 combines with J gene TRBJ1-1; 7 bases align to TRBD1. Germline-derived CDR1 and CDR2 are SEHNR and FQNEAQ (reference sequence). The CDR3 length is 15 residues. The junction had 6 bases not matched to a gene; V was cut back by 1 base and J by 4 bases. The CDR3 DNA follows: TGTGCCAGCAGCTTAGAGCAGGGGGGGAGCACTGAAGCTTTCTTT. Translated: CASSLEQGGSTEAFF.